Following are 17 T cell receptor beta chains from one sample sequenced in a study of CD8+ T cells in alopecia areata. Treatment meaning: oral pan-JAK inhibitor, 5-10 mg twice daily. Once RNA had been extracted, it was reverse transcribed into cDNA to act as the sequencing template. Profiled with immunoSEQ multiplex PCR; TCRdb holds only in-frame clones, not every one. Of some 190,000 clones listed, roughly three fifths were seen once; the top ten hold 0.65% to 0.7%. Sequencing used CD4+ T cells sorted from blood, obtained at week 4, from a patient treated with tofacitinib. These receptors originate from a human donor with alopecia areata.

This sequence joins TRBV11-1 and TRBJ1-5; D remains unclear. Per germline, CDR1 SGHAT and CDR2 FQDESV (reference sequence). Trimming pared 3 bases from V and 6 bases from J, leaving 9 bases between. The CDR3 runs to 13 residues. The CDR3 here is CASSLGYGQPQHF. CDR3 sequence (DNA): TGTGCCAGCAGCTTGGGGTACGGTCAGCCCCAGCATTTT.

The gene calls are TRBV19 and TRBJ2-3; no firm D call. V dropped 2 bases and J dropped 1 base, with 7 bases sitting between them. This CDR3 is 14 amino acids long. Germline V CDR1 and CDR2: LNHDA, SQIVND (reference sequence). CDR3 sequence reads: CASSIRQGTDTQYF. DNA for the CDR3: TGTGCCAGTAGTATACGCCAGGGCACAGATACGCAGTATTTT.

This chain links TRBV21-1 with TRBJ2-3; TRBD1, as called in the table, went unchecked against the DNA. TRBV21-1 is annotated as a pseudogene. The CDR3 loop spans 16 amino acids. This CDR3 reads CASIYLQGKLTDTQYF. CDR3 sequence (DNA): TGTGCCAGCATCTACCTCCAGGGGAAGTTGACAGATACGCAGTATTTT.

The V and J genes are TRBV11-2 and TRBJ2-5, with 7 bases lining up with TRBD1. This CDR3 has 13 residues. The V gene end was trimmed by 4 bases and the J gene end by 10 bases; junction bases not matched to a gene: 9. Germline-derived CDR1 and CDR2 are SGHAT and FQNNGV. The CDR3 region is CASSWTTSGGQYF. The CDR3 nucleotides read TGTGCCAGCAGCTGGACCACCTCAGGGGGCCAGTACTTC. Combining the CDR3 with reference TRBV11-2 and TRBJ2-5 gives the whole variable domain EAGVAQSPRYKIIEKRQSVAFWCNPISGHATLYWYQQILGQGPKLLIQFQNNGVVDDSQLPKDRFSAERLKGVDSTLKIQPAKLEDSAVYLCASSWTTSGGQYFGPGTRLLVL.

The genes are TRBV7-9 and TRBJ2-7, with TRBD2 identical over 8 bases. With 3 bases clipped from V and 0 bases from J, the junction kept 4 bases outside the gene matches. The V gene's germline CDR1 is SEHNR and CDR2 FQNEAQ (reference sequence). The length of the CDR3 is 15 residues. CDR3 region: CASSFRAGDSYEQYF. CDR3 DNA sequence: TGTGCCAGCAGCTTTCGAGCGGGGGACTCCTACGAGCAGTACTTC.

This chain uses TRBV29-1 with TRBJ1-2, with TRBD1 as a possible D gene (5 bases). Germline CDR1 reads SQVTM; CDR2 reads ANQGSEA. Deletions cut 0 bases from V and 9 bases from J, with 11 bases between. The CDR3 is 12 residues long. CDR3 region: CSVEDLRGRYTF. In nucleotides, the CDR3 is TGCAGCGTTGAAGATTTGAGGGGCCGCTACACCTTC.

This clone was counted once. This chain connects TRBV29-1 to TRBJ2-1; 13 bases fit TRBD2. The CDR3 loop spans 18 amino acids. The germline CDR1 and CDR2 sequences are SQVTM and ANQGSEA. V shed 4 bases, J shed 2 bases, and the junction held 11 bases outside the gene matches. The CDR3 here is CSVAGGLAGVNPYNEQFF. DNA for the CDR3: TGCAGCGTTGCCGGTGGACTAGCGGGAGTGAACCCCTACAATGAGCAGTTCTTC.

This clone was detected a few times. The CDR3 sequence is CASSPRGASGANVLTF. CDR3 coding DNA: TGTGCCAGCAGTCCCCGCGGGGCCTCTGGGGCCAACGTCCTGACTTTC. The chain employs TRBV28 and TRBJ2-6; the D gene is possibly TRBD2 (6 bases). The CDR3 totals 16 residues. Germline V lookup: CDR1 MDHEN, CDR2 SYDVKM. V lost 5 bases and J lost 0, with 11 bases in between. The variable domain in full, completed from reference TRBV28 and TRBJ2-6, reads DVKVTQSSRYLVKRTGEKVFLECVQDMDHENMFWYRQDPGLGLRLIYFSYDVKMKEKGDIPEGYSVSREKKERFSLILESASTNQTSMYLCASSPRGASGANVLTFGAGSRLTVL.

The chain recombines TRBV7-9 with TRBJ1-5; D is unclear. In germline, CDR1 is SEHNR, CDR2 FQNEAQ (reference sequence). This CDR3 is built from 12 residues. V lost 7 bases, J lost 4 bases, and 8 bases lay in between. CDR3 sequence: CASNSGNQPQHF. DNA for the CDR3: TGTGCCAGCAACAGCGGGAATCAGCCCCAGCATTTT.

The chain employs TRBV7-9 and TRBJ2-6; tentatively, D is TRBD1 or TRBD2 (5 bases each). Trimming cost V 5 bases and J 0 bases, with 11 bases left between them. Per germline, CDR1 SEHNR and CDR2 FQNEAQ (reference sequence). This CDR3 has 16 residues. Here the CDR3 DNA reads TGTGCCAGCAGCCCGCCGGGGCTCTCTGGGGCCAACGTCCTGACTTTC. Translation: CASSPPGLSGANVLTF.

This CDR3 reads CASSSGRAHNEQFF. The CDR3 DNA is TGTGCCAGCTCAAGTGGGAGGGCCCACAATGAGCAGTTCTTC. The gene calls are TRBV18 and TRBJ2-1; 7 bases agree with TRBD2. The junction had 6 bases not matched to a gene; V was cut back by 5 bases and J by 5 bases. Germline CDR1 and CDR2: KGHSH and LQKENI. The CDR3 is made up of 14 amino acids. The full variable domain, completed using reference TRBV18 and TRBJ2-1, is NAGVMQNPRHLVRRRGQEARLRCSPMKGHSHVYWYRQLPEEGLKFMVYLQKENIIDESGMPKERFSAEFPKEGPSILRIQQVVRGDSAAYFCASSSGRAHNEQFFGPGTRLTVL.

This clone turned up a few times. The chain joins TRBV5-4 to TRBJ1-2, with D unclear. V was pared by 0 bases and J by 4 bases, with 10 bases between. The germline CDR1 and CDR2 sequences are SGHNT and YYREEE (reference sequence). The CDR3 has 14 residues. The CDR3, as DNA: TGTGCCAGCAGCTTGGGGGGTTCGGGCTATGGCTACACCTTC. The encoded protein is CASSLGGSGYGYTF.

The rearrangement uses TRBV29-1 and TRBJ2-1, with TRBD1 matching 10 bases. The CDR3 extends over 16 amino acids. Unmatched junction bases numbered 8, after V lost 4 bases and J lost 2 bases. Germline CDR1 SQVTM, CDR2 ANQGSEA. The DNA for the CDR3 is TGCAGCGTTGGTTGGACCGGGACAGGGGCCTACAATGAGCAGTTCTTC. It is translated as CSVGWTGTGAYNEQFF.

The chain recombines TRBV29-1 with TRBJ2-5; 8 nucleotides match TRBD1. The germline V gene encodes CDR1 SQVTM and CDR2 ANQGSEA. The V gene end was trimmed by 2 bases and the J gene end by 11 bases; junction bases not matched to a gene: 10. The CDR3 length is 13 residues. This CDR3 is CSVERSTGGEQYF. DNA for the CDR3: TGCAGCGTTGAAAGGAGCACAGGGGGAGAGCAGTACTTC.

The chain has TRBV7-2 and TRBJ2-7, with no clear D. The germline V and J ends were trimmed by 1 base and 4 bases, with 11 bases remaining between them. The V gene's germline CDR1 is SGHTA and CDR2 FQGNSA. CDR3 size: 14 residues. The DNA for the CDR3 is TGTGCCAGCAGCTTAGACGGTCCGAGATACGAGCAGTACTTC. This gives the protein CASSLDGPRYEQYF.

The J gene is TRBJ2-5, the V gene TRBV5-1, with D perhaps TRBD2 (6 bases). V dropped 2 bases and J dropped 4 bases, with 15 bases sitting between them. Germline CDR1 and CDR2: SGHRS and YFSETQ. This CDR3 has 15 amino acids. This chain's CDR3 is CASSFLGDWGETQYF. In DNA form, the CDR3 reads TGCGCCAGCAGCTTTTTAGGGGACTGGGGAGAGACCCAGTACTTC.

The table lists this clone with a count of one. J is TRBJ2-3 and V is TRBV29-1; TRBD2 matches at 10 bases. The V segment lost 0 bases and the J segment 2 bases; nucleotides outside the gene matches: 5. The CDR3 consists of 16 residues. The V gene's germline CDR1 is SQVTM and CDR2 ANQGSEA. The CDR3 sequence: CSVEEPLAGNTDTQYF. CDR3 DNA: TGCAGCGTTGAAGAGCCACTAGCGGGGAACACAGATACGCAGTATTTT.